These T cell receptor beta chains were read from a single sample in a study of cytomegalovirus exposure and HLA in healthy donors. Data came from immunoSEQ multiplex PCR; TCRdb stores just in-frame clones and leaves some out. This sample has tens of thousands of clones, with approximately 63% found just once. The sample was PBMCs. These receptors originate from a woman in her 30s in good health and CMV-seronegative. CDR3s include the opening cysteine and the closing phenylalanine or tryptophan. D genes are given only for firm matches. The size field is filled for only some rows; it gives once, few, many or a size class.

j_gene,abundance,d_gene,v_gene,CDR3nt,CDR3aa
TRBJ2-3,.,.,TRBV7-9,TGTGCCAGCAGCCCTACAGGATATTCAGATACGCAGTATTTT,CASSPTGYSDTQYF
TRBJ2-3,.,.,TRBV2,TGTGCCAGCATCCCGGGAATTGTGACAGATACGCAGTATTTT,CASIPGIVTDTQYF
TRBJ2-1,.,TRBD2,TRBV4-1,TGCGCCAGCGGACAAGCGGGAGAGGCCTACAATGAGCAGTTCTTC,CASGQAGEAYNEQFF
TRBJ1-3,.,.,TRBV19,TGTGCCAGTACCAACGGGGGAACTGGAAACACCATATATTTT,CASTNGGTGNTIYF
TRBJ1-6,few,.,TRBV5-1,TGCGCCAGCAGCTTGAACAGGTTGGGTAACTCCTATAATTCACCCCTCCACTTT,CASSLNRLGNSYNSPLHF
TRBJ1-2,.,.,TRBV5-4,TGTGCCAGCAGCTTGATGAGGGATACTGGCTACACCTTC,CASSLMRDTGYTF
TRBJ1-1,.,.,TRBV5-5,TGTGCCAGCAGCTTTCAGGGGTATGGAAATGAAGCTTTCTTT,CASSFQGYGNEAFF
TRBJ2-4,few,.,TRBV5-5,TGTGCCAGCAGCCTTGTCCCGCAGGGGATTGTTGCGGCCAAAAACATTCAGTACTTC,CASSLVPQGIVAAKNIQYF
TRBJ2-7,few,TRBD1,TRBV6-1,TGTGCCAGCAGTCGACAGGGGGCGATCCCCTACGAGCAGTACTTC,CASSRQGAIPYEQYF
TRBJ1-1,few,.,TRBV9,TGTGCCAGCAGCGTACAGGGGAACACTGAAGCTTTCTTT,CASSVQGNTEAFF
TRBJ1-1,few,.,TRBV9,TGTGCCAGCAGCGTCGGGGGGGTCTCGATGGAGACTGAAGCTTTCTTT,CASSVGGVSMETEAFF
TRBJ2-1,.,.,TRBV6-4,TGTGCCAGCAGTGACACGGGGGGCAGCTACAATGAGCAGTTCTTC,CASSDTGGSYNEQFF
TRBJ1-6,once,TRBD1,TRBV5-1,TGCGCCAGCAGCTTGGTGGGACAGGGGGCGCAAAATTCACCCCTCCACTTT,CASSLVGQGAQNSPLHF
TRBJ2-5,.,.,TRBV7-2,TGTGCCAGCAGCTACTCAGAGACCCAGTACTTC,CASSYSETQYF
TRBJ2-7,.,.,TRBV9,TGTGCCAGCAGCGTAGAGGACACACCCTACGAGCAGTACTTC,CASSVEDTPYEQYF
TRBJ2-1,.,.,TRBV5-1,TGCGCCAGCAGCCACGGGGGTTCCTACAATGAGCAGTTCTTC,CASSHGGSYNEQFF
TRBJ1-1,.,.,TRBV14,TGTGCCAGCGAACGTCTAGGGAACACTGAAGCTTTCTTT,CASERLGNTEAFF
TRBJ2-3,.,TRBD1,TRBV2,TGTGCCAGCAGTGCAGGACAGGGGGCGCAGGGCACAGATACGCAGTATTTT,CASSAGQGAQGTDTQYF
TRBJ2-1,few,TRBD2,TRBV9,TGTGCCAGCAGCGTAGGCCTGGGGCGACTAGCGGGGGGCGCTGAGCAGTTCTTC,CASSVGLGRLAGGAEQFF
TRBJ2-3,few,.,TRBV9,TGTGCCAGCAGCGTAGGAGTAGAGGTCCTCACAGATACGCAGTATTTT,CASSVGVEVLTDTQYF
TRBJ2-1,few,TRBD2,TRBV6-6,TGTGCCAGCAGTTACCCTAGCGGGAGCCCTGAGCAGTTCTTC,CASSYPSGSPEQFF
TRBJ1-1,.,.,TRBV5-1,TGCGCCAGCAGCTTGAGTCGCAGGGTCGACACTGAAGCTTTCTTT,CASSLSRRVDTEAFF
TRBJ1-2,.,.,TRBV5-1,TGCGCCAGCAGCCATGGCGGGGACTATGGCTACACCTTC,CASSHGGDYGYTF
TRBJ1-6,.,TRBD1,TRBV18,TGTGCCAGCTCACCACAGGGACAGGGCGGCTCCTATAATTCACCCCTCCACTTT,CASSPQGQGGSYNSPLHF
TRBJ2-3,few,TRBD2,TRBV29-1,TGCAGCGTTGCGACTAGCGGGAGCACAGATACGCAGTATTTT,CSVATSGSTDTQYF
TRBJ2-3,.,TRBD1,TRBV10-3,TGTGCCATCAGTGACAGTGGGACAGGGAGAAATACGCAGTATTTT,CAISDSGTGRNTQYF
TRBJ2-2,few,TRBD2,TRBV9,TGTGCCAGCAGCTGGGGACTAGCGGACCCGAACACCGGGGAGCTGTTTTTT,CASSWGLADPNTGELFF
TRBJ2-3,few,.,TRBV25-1,TGTGCCAGCAGTGAATTGGCCACAGGTTTCACAGATACGCAGTATTTT,CASSELATGFTDTQYF
TRBJ1-2,.,.,TRBV7-2,TGTGCCAGCAGCCTAGACTGGCGGGGCTACACCTTC,CASSLDWRGYTF
TRBJ2-1,.,.,TRBV7-9,TGTACCAGCAGCCGAGTACTACATGAGCAGTTCTTC,CTSSRVLHEQFF
TRBJ2-3,few,TRBD2,TRBV28,TGTGCCAGCAGTCCCCGCGGTAGCGGGAGCACAGATACGCAGTATTTT,CASSPRGSGSTDTQYF
TRBJ1-2,.,.,TRBV10-3,TGTGCCATCAGTGAGTCGGGCACCCGCTATGGCTACACCTTC,CAISESGTRYGYTF
TRBJ1-2,few,.,TRBV21-1,TGTGCCAGCAGCAAAAAGGGGGACTATGGCTACACCTTC,CASSKKGDYGYTF
TRBJ2-7,.,.,TRBV10-3,TGTGCCATCAGTGAACAGATGACGGGGTCCTACGAGCAGTACTTC,CAISEQMTGSYEQYF
TRBJ2-7,.,TRBD1,TRBV14,TGTGCCAGCAGCCAAGGGACAGGGCCGTTATACGAGCAGTACTTC,CASSQGTGPLYEQYF
TRBJ1-1,.,.,TRBV5-1,TGCGCCAGCAGCTTGGAGGGTACAGGGAAAGGCACTGAAGCTTTCTTT,CASSLEGTGKGTEAFF
TRBJ1-1,.,TRBD1,TRBV6-8,TGTGCCAGCAGTTACCCGCTGACAGGGATGAACACTGAAGCTTTCTTT,CASSYPLTGMNTEAFF
TRBJ1-2,.,.,TRBV4-2,TGTGCCAGCAGCCAAGGCGAGGCCCTCCCCCTCTATGGCTACACCTTC,CASSQGEALPLYGYTF
TRBJ1-2,.,.,TRBV29-1,TGCAGCGTATTACACAGGGAAAATGGCTACACCTTC,CSVLHRENGYTF
TRBJ2-2,.,TRBD1,TRBV5-4,TGTGCCAGCAGCTTCTACACAGGGGAACGGGGCACCGGGGAGCTGTTTTTT,CASSFYTGERGTGELFF
TRBJ2-2,.,.,TRBV7-3,TGTGCCAGCACCCCGGGGTTTGGAAAAACCGGGGAGCTGTTTTTT,CASTPGFGKTGELFF
TRBJ1-1,once,.,TRBV5-1,TGCGCCAGCAGCTTGAGTTCCGCGAAGAGTGAAGCTTTCTTT,CASSLSSAKSEAFF
TRBJ1-5,.,TRBD1,TRBV19,TGTGCCAGTAGCATAACGACAGGGGGGGCCAATCAGCCCCAGCATTTT,CASSITTGGANQPQHF
TRBJ1-3,.,.,TRBV19,TGTGCCAGTAGGGACCACGGGGGCTCTGGAAACACCATATATTTT,CASRDHGGSGNTIYF
TRBJ1-2,few,TRBD1,TRBV6-1,TGTGCCAGCAGACCCGGACAGGGGGCTAACTATGGCTACACCTTC,CASRPGQGANYGYTF
TRBJ2-7,.,.,TRBV5-1,TGCGCCAGCAGCTTGATACAGGAGGGTTACGAGCAGTACTTC,CASSLIQEGYEQYF
TRBJ2-3,.,.,TRBV5-6,TGTGCCAGCGGCGCCGCGCGGTCCCTCACAGATACGCAGTATTTT,CASGAARSLTDTQYF
TRBJ2-6,once,TRBD1,TRBV5-6,TGTGCCAGCAGCGAGGAACGACAGGGGGCAGCTGGGGCCAACGTCCTGACTTTC,CASSEERQGAAGANVLTF
TRBJ2-7,once,.,TRBV7-2,TGTGCCAGCAGCCAAAGACTGGGAGCCTACGAGCAGTACTTC,CASSQRLGAYEQYF
TRBJ1-2,.,.,TRBV5-1,TGCGCCAGCAGCCCAGGGGCCACAGTCTATGGCTACACCTTC,CASSPGATVYGYTF
TRBJ1-1,few,.,TRBV5-5,TGTGCCAGCAGCAGGGGGACTGAAGCTTTCTTT,CASSRGTEAFF
TRBJ2-5,.,TRBD2,TRBV19,TGTGCCAGTAGTCCCCGCTTTAGCGGGGGCGCATCAGAAGAGACCCAGTACTTC,CASSPRFSGGASEETQYF